In this sample, the clone carrying this TCR beta chain turned up a few times. Its antigen remains unidentified. This record comes from a study of shared clonotypes between healthy human individuals. Overall study results and limits: Only blood was sampled; tissue repertoires likely differ.

Assay: immunoSEQ multiplex PCR; the TCRdb copy retains only in-frame clones and omits some. Of about 1.1 million clones listed, around three quarters are singletons. Every donor was a Caucasian adult from Nashville, Tennessee. The CDR3 spans 14 residues. Unmatched junction bases numbered 6, after V lost 2 bases and J lost 7 bases. Per the germline V gene, CDR1 is MNHEY and CDR2 is SVGAGI. This sequence was found in a man younger than 35 in good health. Some clones in this sample may be carry-over from other donors' samples. This rearrangement joins TRBV6-5 to TRBJ1-2, with 8 bases fitting TRBD1. Sequences were obtained from memory CD4+ T cells from PBMCs. Subset meaning: CD45RA-negative fraction. As DNA, the CDR3 is TGTGCCAGCAGTTACATCCAGGGGGCGCGTGGCTACACCTTC. This sequence encodes CASSYIQGARGYTF.